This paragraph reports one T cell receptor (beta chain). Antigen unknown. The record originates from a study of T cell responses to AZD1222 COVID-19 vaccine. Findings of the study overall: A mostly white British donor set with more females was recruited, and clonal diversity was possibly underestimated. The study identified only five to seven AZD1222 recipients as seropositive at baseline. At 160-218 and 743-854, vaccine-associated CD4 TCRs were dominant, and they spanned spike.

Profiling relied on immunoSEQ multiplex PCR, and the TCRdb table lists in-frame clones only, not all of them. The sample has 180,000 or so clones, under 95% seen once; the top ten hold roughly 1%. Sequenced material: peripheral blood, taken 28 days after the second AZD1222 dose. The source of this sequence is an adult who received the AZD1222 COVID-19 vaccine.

The CDR3 loop reads CASSTHRVDYGYTF. CDR3 in DNA: TGTGCCAGCAGTACCCACAGGGTGGACTATGGCTACACCTTC. V is TRBV28 and J is TRBJ1-2; TRBD1 might be the D (6 bases). The CDR3 contains 14 residues. The ends were cut back, 5 bases at V and 3 bases at J, with 13 bases in the middle. CDR1 and CDR2 (germline): MDHEN, SYDVKM.